Listed below are T cell receptor beta chains from one sample, sequenced in a study of blood T cell repertoires in COVID-19. Assay: immunoSEQ multiplex PCR; the TCRdb copy retains only in-frame clones and omits some. This sample has 75,000 to 80,000 clones, with 75% to 90% found just once. Sequenced material: peripheral blood. These receptors all come from a human donor in a cohort sampled during active COVID-19. The CDR3 runs from the conserved cysteine through the conserved F or W. A D gene is named only where the DNA matches it firmly. Where a row states a size, it is once, few, many or the class of an expanded clone; other rows omit it.

J | D | size | V | DNA | CDR3
TRBJ1-3 | . | few | TRBV4-2 | TGTGCCAGCAGACTATCTGGAAACACCATATATTTT | CASRLSGNTIYF
TRBJ1-1 | . | . | TRBV6-5 | TGTGCCAGCAGTTCGACGACGGGACACATTGAAGCTTTCTTT | CASSSTTGHIEAFF
TRBJ2-1 | . | . | TRBV27 | TGTGCCAGCAGGAGACCAGGGGTGGGTTACAATGAGCAGTTCTTC | CASRRPGVGYNEQFF
TRBJ2-7 | . | few | TRBV11-2 | TGTGCCAGCAGCTTAATGATCAACGCAGGAGGGGGCAGCGAGCAGTACTTC | CASSLMINAGGGSEQYF
TRBJ2-5 | TRBD1 | . | TRBV4-2 | TGTGCCAGCAGCCAACCTGGGACAGCGAAAGAGACCCAGTACTTC | CASSQPGTAKETQYF
TRBJ2-2 | TRBD1 | . | TRBV10-3 | TGTGCCGCAGGGGGCGACACCGGGGAGCTGTTTTTT | CAAGGDTGELFF
TRBJ2-5 | TRBD2 | . | TRBV7-9 | TGTGCCAGCAGCTTCAGCGGGGGTGCAGAGACCCAGTACTTC | CASSFSGGAETQYF
TRBJ2-7 | . | . | TRBV20-1 | TGCAGTGCTAGAGCAGGGCACGAGCAGTACTTC | CSARAGHEQYF
TRBJ1-2 | TRBD1 | . | TRBV9 | TGTGCCAGCAGCGTAGGGGGCTCCGGACAGGATTTTAACTATGGCTACACCTTC | CASSVGGSGQDFNYGYTF
TRBJ2-1 | . | . | TRBV11-2 | TGTGCCAGCAGTTCGGGCTCCTACAATGAGCAGTTCTTC | CASSSGSYNEQFF
TRBJ1-4 | . | . | TRBV27 | TGTGCCAGCAGTTTCGGCAGGGGTGAAAAACTGTTTTTT | CASSFGRGEKLFF
TRBJ2-1 | . | . | TRBV5-1 | TGCGCCAGCAGCTTGTTATTTGTCGCGGGGTCATACAATGAGCAGTTCTTC | CASSLLFVAGSYNEQFF
TRBJ2-3 | . | . | TRBV6-5 | TGTGCCAGTACAGGATCGACAGATACGCAGTATTTT | CASTGSTDTQYF
TRBJ1-1 | . | . | TRBV19 | TGTGCCAGTAGTATAGATCGGGTGACTGAAGCTTTCTTT | CASSIDRVTEAFF
TRBJ1-1 | . | . | TRBV5-1 | TGCGCCAGCAGCTTTAACGGGATGAACACTGAAGCTTTCTTT | CASSFNGMNTEAFF
TRBJ2-3 | TRBD2 | . | TRBV4-2 | TGTGCCAGCAGCCAAGGGGGAGGGATAATCACAGATACGCAGTATTTT | CASSQGGGIITDTQYF
TRBJ1-1 | . | few | TRBV7-3 | TGTGCCAGCAGCAAGACCCGGACAGCGCCTGAAGCTTTCTTT | CASSKTRTAPEAFF
TRBJ2-7 | . | . | TRBV11-3 | TGTGCCAGCAGCCTCGGGTCCAATTACGAGCAGTACTTC | CASSLGSNYEQYF
TRBJ2-1 | . | once | TRBV12-3/TRBV12-4 | TGTGCCAGCAGTTTAAACCCTCAGGGTGAGCAGTTCTTC | CASSLNPQGEQFF
TRBJ1-3 | . | . | TRBV9 | TGTGCCAGCAGCGAGCACAGGTCTCTTGGAAACACCATATATTTT | CASSEHRSLGNTIYF
TRBJ1-2 | . | . | TRBV18 | TGTGCCAGCTCACTAGACCGTCAGGCCTATGGCTACACCTTC | CASSLDRQAYGYTF
TRBJ2-1 | TRBD2 | . | TRBV7-3 | TGTGCCAGCAGCCCGGGCGGGAGTTTCGATGAGCAGTTCTTC | CASSPGGSFDEQFF
TRBJ2-1 | TRBD2 | . | TRBV6-2/TRBV6-3 | TGTGCCAGCAGTTACTCGATAGCGGGGGGCCTATCCTACAATGAGCAGTTCTTC | CASSYSIAGGLSYNEQFF
TRBJ2-3 | TRBD2 | . | TRBV18 | TGTGCCAGCTCACCAACTTCGGGAGGAGATACGCAGTATTTT | CASSPTSGGDTQYF
TRBJ1-1 | TRBD1 | . | TRBV30 | TGTGCCTGGAGTTTCCCGGACAGGGGGCAGACTGAAGCTTTCTTT | CAWSFPDRGQTEAFF
TRBJ1-1 | TRBD1 | . | TRBV5-1 | TGCGCCAGCAGCCCTCAGGGGGCAGGCACTGAAGCTTTCTTT | CASSPQGAGTEAFF
TRBJ2-5 | . | . | TRBV7-2 | TGTGCCAGCAGCGGTCAGGGAGGTTGGGAGACCCAGTACTTC | CASSGQGGWETQYF
TRBJ2-3 | TRBD2 | . | TRBV6-4 | TGTGCCAGCAGCCCGGGACTAGTCTTCGCAGATACGCAGTATTTT | CASSPGLVFADTQYF
TRBJ1-2 | TRBD1 | . | TRBV3-1/TRBV3-2 | TGTGCCAGCAGCCAAGACCACCAGGGGGCCTATGGCTACACCTTC | CASSQDHQGAYGYTF
TRBJ2-1 | . | . | TRBV25-1 | TGTGCCAGCAGTGAAAATAGTAATGAGCAGTTCTTC | CASSENSNEQFF
TRBJ1-4 | . | . | TRBV5-1 | TGCGCCAGCAGCTTGGTTTCGAGGGCATTGAATGAAAAACTGTTTTTT | CASSLVSRALNEKLFF
TRBJ2-3 | . | . | TRBV30 | TGTGCCTGGAGTAGAGACACAGATACGCAGTATTTT | CAWSRDTDTQYF
TRBJ1-1 | . | . | TRBV4-1 | TGCGCCAGCAGCCACAGAGAGGATCGCCACACCTTAAACACTGAAGCTTTCTTT | CASSHREDRHTLNTEAFF
TRBJ2-3 | TRBD2 | . | TRBV2 | TGTGCCAGCAGTGAAAGGAGGACTAGCGGAGGCACAGATACGCAGTATTTT | CASSERRTSGGTDTQYF
TRBJ2-2 | . | . | TRBV10-3 | TGTGCCATCAGAGTAGCGGAGAGGTCCGGGGAGCTGTTTTTT | CAIRVAERSGELFF
TRBJ1-5 | . | . | TRBV5-8 | TGTGCCAGCAGCTTCGGGGACAATCAGCCCCAGCATTTT | CASSFGDNQPQHF
TRBJ2-7 | TRBD1 | medium-sized | TRBV5-1 | TGCGCCAGCAGCCGCAATGACAGGGGGAACTACGAGCAGTACTTC | CASSRNDRGNYEQYF
TRBJ2-5 | . | . | TRBV7-3 | TGTGCCAGCAGCCCCTATGGAGGAAGCTTCCAAGAGACCCAGTACTTC | CASSPYGGSFQETQYF
TRBJ2-1 | TRBD1 | . | TRBV19 | TGTGCCAGTAGTACCTACCGGGACAGGGGGGGTAATGAGCAGTTCTTC | CASSTYRDRGGNEQFF
TRBJ2-1 | . | . | TRBV3-1/TRBV3-2 | TGTGCCAGCAGCCAGGAAGATGCGGACAATGAGCAGTTCTTC | CASSQEDADNEQFF
TRBJ2-1 | TRBD2 | . | TRBV7-3 | TGTGCCAGCAGCTGGACTAGCGGGCAAACCTACAATGAGCAGTTCTTC | CASSWTSGQTYNEQFF
TRBJ1-5 | . | . | TRBV6-5 | TGTGCCAGCATGAGGGACACCTATCAGCCCCAGCATTTT | CASMRDTYQPQHF
TRBJ2-1 | TRBD2 | . | TRBV29-1 | TGCAGCGTCACACAGGGGTGGGACATAGCGGGAGCTAACTCCTACAATGAGCAGTTCTTC | CSVTQGWDIAGANSYNEQFF
TRBJ2-7 | TRBD2 | . | TRBV7-9 | TGTGCCAGCAGCCCGGGCTGGAGCGGGGGGGCCTCCGCGCAGTACTTC | CASSPGWSGGASAQYF
TRBJ1-1 | TRBD1 | . | TRBV7-6 | TGTGCCAGCAGCTTACAGGGGGAAATGAACACTGAAGCTTTCTTT | CASSLQGEMNTEAFF
TRBJ2-4 | TRBD1 | . | TRBV5-1 | TGCGCCAGCAGCACGGGACAGGGTACGAACATTCAGTACTTC | CASSTGQGTNIQYF
TRBJ2-1 | TRBD1 | . | TRBV10-3 | TGTGCCATCAGGGGGACAGGGACATCCTACAATGAGCAGTTCTTC | CAIRGTGTSYNEQFF
TRBJ2-2 | . | once | TRBV5-6 | TGTGCCAGCAGCCCGGTTGGGCAGAGTCACACCGGGGAGCTGTTTTTT | CASSPVGQSHTGELFF
TRBJ1-2 | TRBD1 | . | TRBV4-1 | TGCGCCAGCAGCCGGTCGGACAGGGATGTACTATATGGCTACACCTTC | CASSRSDRDVLYGYTF
TRBJ2-1 | TRBD2 | . | TRBV7-3 | TGTGCCAGCAGCTTAACGACTAGCGGGGTCAATGAGCAGTTCTTC | CASSLTTSGVNEQFF
TRBJ1-6 | TRBD1 | . | TRBV11-3 | TGTGCCAGCAGGACACTTCGACAGGGGGGGAATTCACCCCTCCACTTT | CASRTLRQGGNSPLHF
TRBJ1-1 | TRBD1 | . | TRBV2 | TGTGCCAGCAGTGTGGGACAGAGGAACACTGAAGCTTTCTTT | CASSVGQRNTEAFF
TRBJ1-5 | . | . | TRBV28 | TGTGCCAGCAGTTTATACCCCCCCCCTGCGTCCCAGCATTTT | CASSLYPPPASQHF
TRBJ1-3 | . | . | TRBV2 | TGTGCCAGATCAGGGGCTGGAAACACCATATATTTT | CARSGAGNTIYF
TRBJ2-3 | TRBD2 | . | TRBV29-1 | TGCAGCGTTGAAGATATGGGACTAGCGACAGATACGCAGTATTTT | CSVEDMGLATDTQYF
TRBJ2-1 | . | . | TRBV6-1 | TGTGCCAGCAGTGAAAGCCCGAGCGGCGGCTCCTACAATGAGCAGTTCTTC | CASSESPSGGSYNEQFF
TRBJ1-2 | . | once | TRBV3-1/TRBV3-2 | TGTGCCAGCAGCCGAGGACAGATTAACTATGGCTACACCTTC | CASSRGQINYGYTF